This T cell receptor beta chain was recorded in a study of control samples from healthy donors and cancer patients. The CDR3 runs to 15 residues. The J segment lost 8 bases and the V segment lost 5 bases, leaving 10 bases of the junction unmatched. The V gene's germline CDR1 is MRHNA and CDR2 SNTAGT. Assay used: immunoSEQ multiplex PCR; TCRdb lists only in-frame clones, some missing. The sample lists about 160,000 clones, approximately 96% occurring once. The source of this sequence is a woman in her thirties or forties in good health. Material for sequencing was blood. This rearrangement joins TRBV6-4 to TRBJ2-3, with 10 bases aligning to TRBD2. CDR3 in DNA: TGTGCCAGCAGTAAGGAAGCGGGAGGGCTTTTTACGCAGTATTTT. Amino acid sequence: CASSKEAGGLFTQYF.